The subject of this entry is one T cell receptor beta chain. This clone showed up just a few times. What this receptor recognizes is not known. Within one base of it there is no much larger clone, and no base qualities were kept. The High Capacity cDNA Reverse Transcription Kit was used to reverse transcribe all of the isolated RNA, meaning that expressed TCRB transcripts were what got sequenced. Deep immunoSEQ sequencing was applied to naive, central memory and regulatory T cell samples, giving an average of about 3.4 million total reads per sample. After sorted cells were lysed in RLT buffer, RNA was extracted with DNase-treated RNeasy Micro or Mini kits, with the choice depending on cell number. Each cell subset was processed separately to prevent cross-contamination, with patient and healthy donor samples processed together. Using the immunoSEQ multiplex PCR, TCRB sequences were amplified from cDNA into 87-bp fragments spanning the CDR3 region. The amplicons were sequenced using the Illumina HiSeq platform. Per the source publication's procedure: Synthetic template baselines were used to correct PCR bias computationally, reads within Hamming distance 2 were collapsed, and singletons that could not be merged were discarded. Reads were aligned to IMGT to assign V, D and J genes, CDR3 length, and insertions or deletions at six rearrangement sites. Within each subset, clonotype counts were normalized to sorted cell number, and only after that were true diversity and Gini coefficients computed with the tcR R package. The overlap coefficient, calculated on TCRB nucleotide sequences, was used to quantify repertoire sharing. Out-of-frame TCRB sequences from naive cells were analyzed as a proxy for the pre-selection repertoire. In its TCRdb copy, this immuneACCESS table keeps in-frame sequences only and misses some clones. Where compared with another copy, unresolved V genes explain less than half of these, and the others have no known cause. The V and J calls and clone size are taken from that table; D and trimming were inferred from the DNA. This sample is represented by 130,000 to 150,000 clones; about 10% of them were singletons. The ten largest make up 1.3% of the sample.

These data originate in a study of beta chain features in type 1 diabetes (dated by TCRdb to about 2018). With regard to the full study: Mean age, gender distribution, total cell number and subset yield did not differ between patients and healthy donors. A total of roughly 100 million sorted cells were examined across all samples, and RNA yield correlated strongly with the number of cells per subset. In the study, recently diagnosed type 1 diabetes patients and matched healthy donors were compared on the TCRB repertoires of their sorted circulating CD4+ T cell subsets. Whereas all 30 or so donors provided naive and central memory subsets, regulatory and stem cell-like memory subsets were isolated from just 8 patients and about 8 healthy donors. General findings and caveats noted by the study authors: Patients with type 1 diabetes made fewer insertions and deleted more nucleotides at VDJ recombination sites, implying thymic rearrangement abnormalities. Type 1 diabetes patients showed a moderate but significant shortening of TCRB CDR3 length in all four CD4+ subsets. Because small numbers of individuals were included in the HLA sub-analyses, any influence of HLA type on TCRB rearrangement was left unresolved. Shorter templates might have been favored by PCR, but patient and control samples were amplified and corrected together, so both groups would have been affected equally by any skew. Because cDNA rather than genomic DNA was sequenced, highly expressing activated cells could have been over-represented, although no difference in activation and CD3 levels was found between groups. The naive, central memory and regulatory TCRB repertoires appeared to resemble one another more closely among patients than among healthy donors.

The CDR3 sequence holds 15 residues, the cysteine and phenylalanine included. Only the CDR3 DNA is retained, 45 bases long and in frame from the first base. Per the germline V gene, SGHAT is the CDR1 and FQNNGV is the CDR2. V lost 1 base and J lost 2 bases, and the count of bases not matched to a germline gene is 5. From each donor, a single peripheral blood sample of around 120 mL on average was drawn into heparinised tubes. A BD FACSAria II and a panel including CD45RO, CCR7, CD25, CD127, CD95 and CD27 were used to sort naive, central memory, regulatory and stem cell-like memory CD4+ T cells. All sorted populations exceeded 95% purity. PBMCs were isolated immediately by Lymphoprep density gradient centrifugation and stained directly without culture. Samples were stained and sorted in pairs, with one healthy donor and one patient per experiment, so that batch effects were minimized.

The TCR sequence derives from a man between 18 and 29 years old in good health. The sequenced material came from naive CD4+ T cells from blood. The cell subset or site label corresponds to: true naive CD4+ T cells. The sequence links TRBV11-2 to TRBJ2-7; TRBD2 fits 7 bases in the junction. The nucleotides read TGTGCCAGCAGCTTAGCGTCTAGCGGTACCTACGAGCAGTACTTC. Its translation is CASSLASSGTYEQYF. Where the CDR3 stops, the reference TRBV11-2 and TRBJ2-7 genes take over; the full variable domain is EAGVAQSPRYKIIEKRQSVAFWCNPISGHATLYWYQQILGQGPKLLIQFQNNGVVDDSQLPKDRFSAERLKGVDSTLKIQPAKLEDSAVYLCASSLASSGTYEQYFGPGTRLTVT.